Below, 8 T cell receptor beta chains from the same sample are listed, as sequenced in a study of blood T cell repertoires in COVID-19. Data came from immunoSEQ multiplex PCR; TCRdb stores just in-frame clones and leaves some out. This repertoire shows about 94,000 clones, 80% to 85% found once; its top ten account for around 6.9%. Sequenced: peripheral blood. These receptors were obtained from a man aged 55 to 70 with acute or convalescent COVID-19.

This clone was seen only once. This chain connects TRBV11-2 to TRBJ1-1; weak D call: TRBD1 (6 bases). The CDR3 contains 14 residues. The germline V gene encodes CDR1 SGHAT and CDR2 FQNNGV. Trimming cost V 6 bases and J 1 base, with 12 bases left between them. CDR3 sequence reads: CASRPGTQNTEAFF. CDR3 in DNA: TGTGCCAGCAGGCCCGGGACACAGAACACTGAAGCTTTCTTT.

For the CDR3, the DNA is TGCGCCAGCAGCCAAGGGTCTGGCCCGAGGGACACTGAAGCTTTCTTT. This translates into CASSQGSGPRDTEAFF. The chain couples TRBV4-3 to TRBJ1-1; D unclear. The CDR3 contains 16 residues. Trimming took 1 base from V and 3 from J, leaving 15 bases between them. CDR1 is LGHNA and CDR2 is YSLEER in the germline V gene.

The V gene is TRBV7-3, the J gene TRBJ2-3; D is perhaps TRBD2 (7 bases). From germline, CDR1 is SGHTA and CDR2 FQGTGA. Trimming cost V 4 bases and J 4 bases, with 18 bases left between them. The CDR3 consists of 16 residues. CDR3 DNA sequence: TGTGCCAGCAGCTCCAGCGGAGGGGGGGATCCAGATACGCAGTATTTT. Protein sequence: CASSSSGGGDPDTQYF.

The CDR3 DNA reads as TGTGCCAGCAGCCGAAGCGGGGGGTCCTCAGATACGCAGTATTTT. Its translation: CASSRSGGSSDTQYF. The chain combines TRBV7-3 with TRBJ2-3, with 9 bases aligning to TRBD2. Germline V gene lookup returns CDR1 SGHTA and CDR2 FQGTGA. This CDR3 region has 15 residues. The J segment lost 4 bases and the V segment lost 5 bases, leaving 7 bases of the junction unmatched. The complete variable domain, with remaining parts taken from reference TRBV7-3 and TRBJ2-3, reads GAGVSQTPSNKVTEKGKYVELRCDPISGHTALYWYRQSLGQGPEFLIYFQGTGAADDSGLPNDRFFAVRPEGSVSTLKIQRTERGDSAVYLCASSRSGGSSDTQYFGPGTRLTVL.

The CDR3 protein is CASSGRQSTEAFF. CDR3 in DNA: TGTGCCAGCAGCGGACGACAGTCTACTGAAGCTTTCTTT. This rearrangement joins TRBV9 to TRBJ1-1, with D maybe TRBD1 (5 bases). The V gene's germline CDR1 is SGDLS and CDR2 YYNGEE. The V end lost 3 bases, the J end lost 5 bases, and 11 bases lay between the germline ends. CDR3 length equals 13 residues. Using reference TRBV9 and TRBJ1-1 for the parts outside the CDR3, the full variable domain is DSGVTQTPKHLITATGQRVTLRCSPRSGDLSVYWYQQSLDQGLQFLIQYYNGEERAKGNILERFSAQQFPDLHSELNLSSLELGDSALYFCASSGRQSTEAFFGQGTRLTVV.

DNA for the CDR3: TGCAGCGTTGTCTTCGACGGCGGGAAGCAGTTCTTC. Amino acids: CSVVFDGGKQFF. This chain connects TRBV29-1 to TRBJ2-1; D perhaps matches TRBD2 (6 bases). Deletions cut 4 bases from V and 11 bases from J, with 15 bases between. The germline V gene has CDR1 SQVTM and CDR2 ANQGSEA. The CDR3 extends over 12 amino acids.

The chain uses TRBV4-3 and TRBJ2-7; D is possibly TRBD2 (6 bases). CDR3 length: 15 residues. V lost 0 bases and J lost 2, with 11 bases in between. The germline CDR1 and CDR2 sequences are LGHNA and YSLEER. The DNA for the CDR3 is TGCGCCAGCAGCCAAGATACTGGGGAGGCCTACGAGCAGTACTTC. Protein sequence: CASSQDTGEAYEQYF.

The rearrangement joins TRBV29-1 to TRBJ1-2; maybe TRBD1 (6 bases). Germline loops: CDR1 SQVTM, CDR2 ANQGSEA. The CDR3 spans 17 residues. V was cut by 6 bases and J by 0 bases, with 23 bases left in between. The CDR3 nucleotides read TGCAGCGTGCCCACACAGGGCTACCCATCTTCTAACTATGGCTACACCTTC. As protein: CSVPTQGYPSSNYGYTF.